This passage covers 7 T cell receptor beta chains from one sample sequenced in a study of cytomegalovirus exposure and HLA in healthy donors. The PCR had 60 Vbeta and 13 Jbeta primers. The data were produced by immunoSEQ multiplex PCR, yet TCRdb's version contains in-frame clones alone and is incomplete. The sample has 160,000 or so clones, roughly 80% seen once. What was sequenced was PBMCs. Source of these receptors: a man in his fifties in good health and CMV-seropositive.

The chain joins TRBV28 to TRBJ1-1; 7 nucleotides match TRBD1. Germline V gene data show CDR1 as MDHEN and CDR2 as SYDVKM. The V gene end was trimmed by 2 bases and the J gene end by 1 base; junction bases not matched to a gene: 1. The CDR3 length is 14 residues. The CDR3 coding sequence is TGTGCCAGCAGTTTAAGACAGGGGAACACTGAAGCTTTCTTT. This translates into CASSLRQGNTEAFF.

The table lists this clone with a few counts. The chain is built from TRBV5-1 and TRBJ2-2, with TRBD2 matching over 12 bases. In germline, CDR1 is SGHRS, CDR2 YFSETQ. The junction had 2 bases not matched to a gene; V was cut back by 3 bases and J by 5 bases. The CDR3 is made up of 15 amino acids. The CDR3 nucleotides read TGCGCCAGCAGCTCTGGACTAGCGGGAACCGGGGAGCTGTTTTTT. It codes for CASSSGLAGTGELFF.

Concerning this clone itself: The germline gene is not matched at one end of the junction; a read error may be the cause. The V gene is TRBV28, the J gene TRBJ1-2; D unclear. Germline lookup yields CDR1 MDHEN and CDR2 SYDVKM. The CDR3 is made up of 13 amino acids. The CDR3 reads CASSQNTDYGYPF. The CDR3 coding sequence is TGTGCCAGCAGCCAGAACACCGACTATGGCTACCCCTTC.

The chain has TRBV6-5 and TRBJ2-1, with a possible D match to TRBD2 (5 bases). Germline V gives CDR1 MNHEY, CDR2 SVGAGI. V was shortened by 6 bases and J by 0 bases, with 12 bases between the two germline ends. This CDR3 is built from 15 residues. The CDR3 nucleotides are TGTGCCAGCAGATTGGGGAGAAGCTCCTACAATGAGCAGTTCTTC. Translated: CASRLGRSSYNEQFF.

The CDR3 bases are TGCGCCAGCAGCCAAGATCGAGCTAGAGCATCAGATACGCAGTATTTT. Translated, it gives CASSQDRARASDTQYF. The gene calls are TRBV4-3 and TRBJ2-3, with unresolved D. The CDR3 is made up of 16 amino acids. Germline loops: CDR1 LGHNA, CDR2 YSLEER. V was clipped by 0 bases and J by 4 bases, with 14 bases between them.

This CDR3 reads CASSPGGRNEQFF. CDR3 nucleotides: TGTGCCAGCTCACCGGGGGGAAGAAATGAGCAGTTCTTC. V and J are TRBV18 and TRBJ2-1, with D possibly being TRBD2 (6 bases). From germline, CDR1 is KGHSH and CDR2 LQKENI. Trimming stripped 3 bases from V and 7 bases from J, with 10 bases between. The length of the CDR3 is 13 residues.

V and J are TRBV5-1 and TRBJ2-3, with D unresolved. CDR1 SGHRS and CDR2 YFSETQ come from the germline V gene. The germline V and J ends were trimmed by 0 bases and 0 bases, with 8 bases remaining between them. This CDR3 contains 15 residues. Here the CDR3 reads CASSLGVASTDTQYF. The CDR3 DNA reads as TGCGCCAGCAGCTTGGGAGTTGCGAGCACAGATACGCAGTATTTT.